This T cell receptor beta chain was identified in a study of technical replicates of blood from a few donors. CDR1 SGHAT and CDR2 FQNNGV come from the germline V gene. V gave up 1 base and J gave up 5 bases, with 8 bases separating them. The CDR3 runs 14 residues. Clones were sequenced by immunoSEQ multiplex PCR, and TCRdb holds only the in-frame ones, with some missing. The data show 70,000 to 85,000 clones, with 97% seen just once and approximately 0.18% held by the top ten. This chain uses TRBV11-2 with TRBJ1-4; TRBD1 might be the D (5 bases). The receptor comes from a human donor in good health. The sample was T cells isolated from PBMCs. The CDR3 DNA follows: TGTGCCAGCAGCTTAGGACAGAGGAATGAAAAACTGTTTTTT. Translated, it gives CASSLGQRNEKLFF.